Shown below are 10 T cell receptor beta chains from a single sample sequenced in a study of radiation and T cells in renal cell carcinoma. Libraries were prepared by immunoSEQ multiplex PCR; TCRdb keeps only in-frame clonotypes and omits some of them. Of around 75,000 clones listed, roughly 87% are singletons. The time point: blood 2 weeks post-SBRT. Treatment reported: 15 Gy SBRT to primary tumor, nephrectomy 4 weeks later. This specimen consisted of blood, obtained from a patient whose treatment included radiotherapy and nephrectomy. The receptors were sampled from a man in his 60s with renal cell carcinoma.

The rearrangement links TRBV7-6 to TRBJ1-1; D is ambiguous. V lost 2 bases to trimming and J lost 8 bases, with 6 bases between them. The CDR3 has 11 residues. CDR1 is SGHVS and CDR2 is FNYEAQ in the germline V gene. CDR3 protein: CASSLSGEAFF. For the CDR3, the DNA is TGTGCCAGCAGCTTATCGGGGGAAGCTTTCTTT. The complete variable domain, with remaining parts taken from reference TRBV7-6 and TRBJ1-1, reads GAGVSQSPRYKVTKRGQDVALRCDPISGHVSLYWYRQALGQGPEFLTYFNYEAQQDKSGLPNDRFSAERPEGSISTLTIQRTEQRDSAMYRCASSLSGEAFFGQGTRLTVV.

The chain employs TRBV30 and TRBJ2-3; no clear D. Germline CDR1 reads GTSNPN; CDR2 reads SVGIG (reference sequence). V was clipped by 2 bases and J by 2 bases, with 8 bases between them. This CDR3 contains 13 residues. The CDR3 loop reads CAWSYGTTDTQYF. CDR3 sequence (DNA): TGTGCCTGGAGTTATGGTACCACAGATACGCAGTATTTT.

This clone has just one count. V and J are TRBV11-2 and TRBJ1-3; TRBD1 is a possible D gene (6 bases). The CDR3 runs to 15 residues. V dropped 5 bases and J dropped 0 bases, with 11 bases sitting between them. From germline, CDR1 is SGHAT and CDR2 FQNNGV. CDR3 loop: CASSRQALSGNTIYF. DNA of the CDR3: TGTGCCAGCAGCCGACAGGCCCTCTCTGGAAACACCATATATTTT.

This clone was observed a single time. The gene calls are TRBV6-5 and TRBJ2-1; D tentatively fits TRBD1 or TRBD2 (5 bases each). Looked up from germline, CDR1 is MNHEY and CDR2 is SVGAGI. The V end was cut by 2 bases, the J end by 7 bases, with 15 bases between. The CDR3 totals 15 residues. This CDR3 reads CASSYGAIGTNEQFF. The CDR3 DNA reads TGTGCCAGCAGTTACGGGGCCATAGGGACGAATGAGCAGTTCTTC.

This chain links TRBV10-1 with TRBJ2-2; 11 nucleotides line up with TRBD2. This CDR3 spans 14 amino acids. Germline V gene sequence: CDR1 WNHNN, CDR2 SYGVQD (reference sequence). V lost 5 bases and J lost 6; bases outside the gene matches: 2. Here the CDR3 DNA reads TGCGCCAGCAGTCTTAGCGGGAGGGCCGGGGAGCTGTTTTTT. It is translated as CASSLSGRAGELFF.

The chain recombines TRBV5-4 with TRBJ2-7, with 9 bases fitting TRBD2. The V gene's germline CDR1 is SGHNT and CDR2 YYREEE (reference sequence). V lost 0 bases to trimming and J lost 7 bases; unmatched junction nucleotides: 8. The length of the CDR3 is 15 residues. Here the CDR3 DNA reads TGTGCCAGCAGCTTGGGTAGCGGGAGACGGGGAGAGCAGTACTTC. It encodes CASSLGSGRRGEQYF.

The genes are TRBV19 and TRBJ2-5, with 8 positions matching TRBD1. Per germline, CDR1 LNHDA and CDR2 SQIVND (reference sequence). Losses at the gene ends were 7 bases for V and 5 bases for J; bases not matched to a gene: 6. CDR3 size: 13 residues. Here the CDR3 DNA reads TGTGCCAGTATGCCGACAGGGGTGGAGACCCAGTACTTC. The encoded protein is CASMPTGVETQYF.

The DNA of the CDR3 is TGTGCCAGCAGTGAGGCGGGCAGCTCCTACAATGAGCAGTTCTTC. This translates into CASSEAGSSYNEQFF. The chain employs TRBV2 and TRBJ2-1, with D possibly being TRBD2 (5 bases). The V end lost 3 bases, the J end lost 0 bases, and 9 bases lay between the germline ends. CDR3 length: 15 residues. Germline assignment: CDR1 SNHLY and CDR2 FYNNEI.

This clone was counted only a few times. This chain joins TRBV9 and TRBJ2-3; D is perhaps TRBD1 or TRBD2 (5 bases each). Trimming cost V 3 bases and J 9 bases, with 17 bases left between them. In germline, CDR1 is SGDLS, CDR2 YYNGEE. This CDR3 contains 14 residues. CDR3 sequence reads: CASSARDPAGTQYF. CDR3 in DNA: TGTGCCAGCAGCGCTCGGGACCCGGCCGGCACGCAGTATTTT.

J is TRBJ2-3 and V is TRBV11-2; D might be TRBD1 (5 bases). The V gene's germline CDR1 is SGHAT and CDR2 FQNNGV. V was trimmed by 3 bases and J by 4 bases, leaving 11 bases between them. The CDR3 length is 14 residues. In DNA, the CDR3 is TGTGCCAGCAGCTTGTTCCCAGGGTCAGATACGCAGTATTTT. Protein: CASSLFPGSDTQYF.